These T cell receptor beta chains were read from a single sample in a study of blood T cell repertoires in COVID-19. Sequenced by immunoSEQ multiplex PCR; TCRdb stores in-frame clones only, minus some. The table shows about 56,000 clones, with about 85% occurring only once. Sequencing used peripheral blood. The receptors come from a woman of 80 years or more with acute or convalescent COVID-19. Both conserved end residues are part of each CDR3. A D gene is named only where the DNA matches it firmly. A clone size is listed for some rows: how often the clone was seen (once, few, many), or a class if it is expanded.

j_call v_call d_call clone_size cdr3_nt cdr3_aa
TRBJ2-5 TRBV6-5 TRBD2 NA TGTGCCAGCAGAACTAGCGGGGGAACCCAAGAGACCCAGTACTTC CASRTSGGTQETQYF
TRBJ1-1 TRBV18 TRBD1 NA TGTGCCAGCTCACCGGTCGGGACAGATCTGGGGACTGAAGCTTTCTTT CASSPVGTDLGTEAFF
TRBJ2-5 TRBV6-5 TRBD2 NA TGTGCCAGCAGTTACTCCCTAGCGGGGGGCCAAGAGACCCAGTACTTC CASSYSLAGGQETQYF
TRBJ1-1 TRBV4-2 NA few TGTGCCAGCAGCCAAGATGGGAGTACTGAAGCTTTCTTT CASSQDGSTEAFF
TRBJ2-3 TRBV2 TRBD1 NA TGTGCCAGCTCCCATCCGGGACAGGGGGCAGATACGCAGTATTTT CASSHPGQGADTQYF
TRBJ2-1 TRBV15 NA NA TGTGCCACCAGCATGGGCGGGATTGAGGTCTTCAATGAGCAGTTCTTC CATSMGGIEVFNEQFF
TRBJ1-2 TRBV7-8 TRBD1 NA TGTGCCAGCAGCCGCACAGGGGCTAATGGCTACACCTTC CASSRTGANGYTF
TRBJ1-1 TRBV2 NA NA TGTGCCAGCAGCCTCAGGACAGAGCTGTTCTTT CASSLRTELFF
TRBJ1-5 TRBV6-5 NA NA TGTGCATCCGGGCGGGGAAATCAGCCCCAGCATTTT CASGRGNQPQHF
TRBJ1-1 TRBV5-1 TRBD1 NA TGCGCCAGCAGCTTTGGACAGGGCCAAGAAGCTTTCTTT CASSFGQGQEAFF
TRBJ1-2 TRBV6-1 NA NA TGTGCCAGCAGTGAAGCAGGGGGAGGGCAGGGTATCGGCTACACCTTC CASSEAGGGQGIGYTF
TRBJ1-4 TRBV5-1 NA NA TGCGCCAGCAGCTTGGAGGCCAGGGGAAGTACAGCTAATGAAAAACTGTTTTTT CASSLEARGSTANEKLFF
TRBJ2-2 TRBV5-1 TRBD1 many TGCGCCAGCAGCTTGGGCGACAGGGCAGTCGGGGAGCTGTTTTTT CASSLGDRAVGELFF
TRBJ1-2 TRBV10-3 NA NA TGTGCCATCAGTGACTCGGACACACGGAACTATGGCTACACCTTC CAISDSDTRNYGYTF
TRBJ2-7 TRBV10-1 TRBD1 NA TGCGCCAGCAGACCCGGACAGGGTCCCGGCTACGAGCAGTACTTC CASRPGQGPGYEQYF
TRBJ2-7 TRBV5-1 NA NA TGCGCCAGCAGCTTTTCGGGCTACGAGCAGTACTTC CASSFSGYEQYF
TRBJ1-2 TRBV12-3/TRBV12-4 TRBD1 NA TGTGCCAGCAGTTGGGGGACAGGTGGCTACACCTTC CASSWGTGGYTF
TRBJ2-7 TRBV27 TRBD2 NA TGTGCCAGCAGTAGGGTAGCGGGGGCCTACGAGCAGTACTTC CASSRVAGAYEQYF
TRBJ2-7 TRBV6-5 TRBD1 few TGTGCCAGCAAGCCGGGACAGGGGAACGGCGAGCAGTACTTC CASKPGQGNGEQYF
TRBJ2-1 TRBV5-4 NA NA TGTGCCAGCAGCTTGGACACAGGCGGGGCCTGGTTCTTC CASSLDTGGAWFF
TRBJ1-5 TRBV5-8 NA NA TGTGCCAGCAGCCCCTGGACGGGAAATAGCAATCAGCCCCAGCATTTT CASSPWTGNSNQPQHF
TRBJ1-5 TRBV19 NA once TGTGCCAGTAGGCCGCTACAGGGTCCCCATCAGCCCCAGCATTTT CASRPLQGPHQPQHF
TRBJ1-5 TRBV27 TRBD1 NA TGTGCCAGCAGTCCTTGGACAGGGGAGGACCAGCCCCAGCATTTT CASSPWTGEDQPQHF
TRBJ1-1 TRBV7-2 TRBD1 NA TGTGCCAGCAGCTACACAGGGGGCACTGAAGCTTTCTTT CASSYTGGTEAFF
TRBJ2-5 TRBV7-6 TRBD2 NA TGTGCCAGCAGCCCAGACAGCGGGGGCTACCGGGAGACCCAGTACTTC CASSPDSGGYRETQYF
TRBJ2-7 TRBV9 NA NA TGTGCCAGCAGCGTAGATCCACAGACCTACGAGCAGTACTTC CASSVDPQTYEQYF